The next 2 T cell receptor beta chains were all read from a single sample in a study of cytomegalovirus exposure and HLA in healthy donors. The PCR had 60 Vbeta and 13 Jbeta primers. Some clones are missing from TCRdb's copy, which holds only in-frame ones; the method was immunoSEQ multiplex PCR. The table includes 150,000 to 200,000 clones, approximately 80% detected once. The sample taken for sequencing was PBMCs. These receptors all stem from a male donor in good health and CMV-seropositive.

The chain joins TRBV19 to TRBJ1-2, with 7 bases identical to TRBD1. Germline trimming cut 8 bases from V and 7 bases from J; bases unmatched to any gene: 10. From germline, CDR1 is LNHDA and CDR2 SQIVND (reference sequence). This CDR3 has 13 residues. The CDR3 region has the DNA TGTGCCAGTGAATCAGGGGGGCGTCGTGGCTACACCTTC. Translation gives CASESGGRRGYTF.

To note about this clone: The junction and the germline gene differ at one end; a read error may be behind it. V and J are TRBV7-7 and TRBJ1-1; a possible D gene is TRBD1 (6 bases). CDR1 is SSHAT, CDR2 FNYEAQ, per germline (reference sequence). This CDR3 spans 13 amino acids. CDR3 in amino acids: CASSSGQNTEAFF. CDR3 DNA: TGTGCTAGCAGCTCGGGACAGAACACTGAAGCTTTCTTT.